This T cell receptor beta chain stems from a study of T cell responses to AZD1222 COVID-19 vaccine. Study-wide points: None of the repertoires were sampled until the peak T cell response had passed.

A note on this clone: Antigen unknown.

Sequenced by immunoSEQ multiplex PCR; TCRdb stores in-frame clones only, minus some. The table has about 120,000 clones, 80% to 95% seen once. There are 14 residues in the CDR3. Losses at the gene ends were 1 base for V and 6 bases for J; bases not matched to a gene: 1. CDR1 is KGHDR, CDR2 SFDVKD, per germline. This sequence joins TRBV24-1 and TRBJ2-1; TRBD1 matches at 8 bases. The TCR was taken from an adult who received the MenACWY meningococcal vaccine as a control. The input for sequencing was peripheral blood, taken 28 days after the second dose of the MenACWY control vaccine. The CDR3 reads CATSDFRGLNEQFF. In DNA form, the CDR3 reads TGTGCCACCAGTGATTTCAGGGGGCTCAATGAGCAGTTCTTC.